This paragraph reports one TCR beta chain. What it recognizes is unknown. This specimen comes from a study of cytomegalovirus exposure and HLA in healthy donors. V was clipped by 4 bases and J by 0 bases; unmatched bases: 6. The CDR3 totals 16 residues. CDR1 SEHNR and CDR2 FQNEAQ come from the germline V gene (reference sequence). Researchers ran the PCR with 60 Vbeta and 13 Jbeta primers. Libraries were prepared by immunoSEQ multiplex PCR; TCRdb keeps only in-frame clonotypes and omits some of them. The data show roughly 130,000 clones, about four fifths seen once. General study results and limits: Accurate prediction of most subjects' HLA-A and HLA-B alleles from TCR beta sequences was reported. In vitro data verified a few CMV-associated chains as specific for CMV antigens. It was only CMV serostatus that was available as immune exposure information.

The sequence came from a female donor in good health and CMV-seronegative. V usage is TRBV7-9 and J usage is TRBJ2-7, with 10 bases fitting TRBD2. The sample comprised PBMCs. The CDR3 sequence is CASSSGLAEGSYEQYF. CDR3 in DNA: TGTGCCAGCAGCTCTGGACTAGCGGAGGGCTCCTACGAGCAGTACTTC. The whole variable domain, filled in from reference TRBV7-9 and TRBJ2-7, reads DTGVSQNPRHKITKRGQNVTFRCDPISEHNRLYWYRQTLGQGPEFLTYFQNEAQLEKSRLLSDRFSAERPKGSFSTLEIQRTEQGDSAMYLCASSSGLAEGSYEQYFGPGTRLTVT.